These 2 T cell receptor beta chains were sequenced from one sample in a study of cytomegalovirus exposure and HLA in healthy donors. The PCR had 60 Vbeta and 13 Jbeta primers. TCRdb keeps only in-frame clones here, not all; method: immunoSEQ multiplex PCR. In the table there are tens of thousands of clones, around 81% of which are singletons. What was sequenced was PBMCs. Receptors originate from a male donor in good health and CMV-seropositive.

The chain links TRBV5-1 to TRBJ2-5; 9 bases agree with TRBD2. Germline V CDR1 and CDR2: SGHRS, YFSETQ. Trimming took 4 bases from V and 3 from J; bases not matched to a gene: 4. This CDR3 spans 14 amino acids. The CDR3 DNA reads TGCGCCAGCAGCCCGGCGGGGGGGGAAGAGACCCAGTACTTC. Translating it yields CASSPAGGEETQYF.

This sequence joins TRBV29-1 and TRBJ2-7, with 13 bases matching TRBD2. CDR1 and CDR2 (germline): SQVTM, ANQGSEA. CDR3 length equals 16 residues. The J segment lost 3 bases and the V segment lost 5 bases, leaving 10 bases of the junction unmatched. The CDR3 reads CSVSPGTSGTFYEQYF. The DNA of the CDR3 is TGCAGCGTTTCCCCCGGGACTAGCGGGACCTTCTACGAGCAGTACTTC.